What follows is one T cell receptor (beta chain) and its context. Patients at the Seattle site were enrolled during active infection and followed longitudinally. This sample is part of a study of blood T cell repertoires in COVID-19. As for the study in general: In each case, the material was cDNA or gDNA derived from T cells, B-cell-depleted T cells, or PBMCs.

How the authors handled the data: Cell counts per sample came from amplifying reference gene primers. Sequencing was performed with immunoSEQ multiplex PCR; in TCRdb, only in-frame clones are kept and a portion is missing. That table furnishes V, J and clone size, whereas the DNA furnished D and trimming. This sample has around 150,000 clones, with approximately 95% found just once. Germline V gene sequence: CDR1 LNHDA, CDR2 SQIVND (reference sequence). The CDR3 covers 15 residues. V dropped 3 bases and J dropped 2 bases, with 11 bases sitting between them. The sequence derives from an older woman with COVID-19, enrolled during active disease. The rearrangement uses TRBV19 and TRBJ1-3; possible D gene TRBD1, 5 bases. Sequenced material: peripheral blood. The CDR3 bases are TGTGCCAGTAGTATGACGGGGGGGACTGGAAACACCATATATTTT. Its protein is CASSMTGGTGNTIYF.